This T cell receptor (beta chain) derives from a study of shared T cell receptors in the human thymus. Germline CDR1 reads MDHEN; CDR2 reads SYDVKM. CDR3 length: 12 residues. Trimming took 8 bases from V and 4 from J, leaving 9 bases between them. Generated by immunoSEQ multiplex PCR, the TCRdb table keeps only in-frame clones and is missing some. The table records around 730,000 clones, 80% to 90% of them present only once. The sample was also linked to a second study, of human thymus T cells. That work contributes: Corrective surgery for congenital heart defects was being performed on the healthy Finnish infants who served as donors. Thymic material originated from resections removed in the course of corrective heart surgery. Use of V and J genes seemed skewed within the thymic and blood repertoires. Highly overlapping thymic repertoires in unrelated individuals were reported by related research.

The rearrangement links TRBV28 to TRBJ1-5, with unresolved D. This clonotype was obtained from a girl under two years old with a congenital heart defect. Sequences were obtained from thymocytes. The CDR3 region is CASGERNQPQHF. The CDR3 DNA follows: TGTGCCAGCGGGGAGCGGAATCAGCCCCAGCATTTT.